This is a list of T cell receptor beta chains from one sample in a study of T cells after yellow fever vaccination. From the 5' RACE reads, TCRdb called clonotypes with MiXCR, one entry per CDR3 protein. The table has 200,000 to 300,000 distinct CDR3 sequences, over 10% seen once. The sequencing here drew on CD4+ T cells sorted from PBMCs, taken 45 days after the yellow fever booster vaccination. The receptors derive from a man in his thirties or forties who received the YFV17D yellow fever vaccine. Both conserved end residues are part of each CDR3. The order of the fields is D gene, J gene, V gene, clone size, CDR3 DNA, CDR3 protein. A D gene is named only where the DNA matches it firmly. The listing skips clone size in some rows; elsewhere it reads once, few, many or a size class.

d_call: .; j_call: TRBJ2-7; v_call: TRBV5-1; clone_size: .; cdr3_nt: TGCGCCAGCAGCCCTACAGACTCCTACGAGCAGTACTTC; cdr3_aa: CASSPTDSYEQYF
d_call: TRBD1; j_call: TRBJ2-1; v_call: TRBV20-1; clone_size: many; cdr3_nt: TGCAGTGCCGACCCCAGGGACAGGGACTATGAGCAGTTCTTC; cdr3_aa: CSADPRDRDYEQFF
d_call: .; j_call: TRBJ1-2; v_call: TRBV29-1; clone_size: few; cdr3_nt: TGCAGCGTTGTTGGGACCACTAACTATGGCTACACCTTC; cdr3_aa: CSVVGTTNYGYTF
d_call: .; j_call: TRBJ2-1; v_call: TRBV9; clone_size: many; cdr3_nt: TGTGCCAGCACGGCCTCGGCTGGTGTGAATGAGCAGTTCTTC; cdr3_aa: CASTASAGVNEQFF
d_call: .; j_call: TRBJ2-2; v_call: TRBV24-1; clone_size: few; cdr3_nt: TGTGCCACCAGTGATTTGGGGAACCCCGGGGAGCTGTTTTTT; cdr3_aa: CATSDLGNPGELFF
d_call: .; j_call: TRBJ2-3; v_call: TRBV7-8; clone_size: .; cdr3_nt: TGTGCCAGCAGCCAAAGACAGAAATCGCATCTAACAGATACGCAGTATTTT; cdr3_aa: CASSQRQKSHLTDTQYF
d_call: TRBD1; j_call: TRBJ1-6; v_call: TRBV15; clone_size: few; cdr3_nt: TGTGCCACCAGCAGAGCTGACAGGGCTTTCAATTCACCCCTCCACTTT; cdr3_aa: CATSRADRAFNSPLHF
d_call: .; j_call: TRBJ2-7; v_call: TRBV12-3/TRBV12-4; clone_size: many; cdr3_nt: TGTGCCAGCGGGGAAGTGGACGGAAGCTCCTACGAGCAGTACTTC; cdr3_aa: CASGEVDGSSYEQYF
d_call: .; j_call: TRBJ2-5; v_call: TRBV6-5; clone_size: .; cdr3_nt: TGTGCCAGCAGTTACTTCGGTCCCCAAGAGACCCAGTACTTC; cdr3_aa: CASSYFGPQETQYF
d_call: .; j_call: TRBJ1-5; v_call: TRBV20-1; clone_size: .; cdr3_nt: TGCAGTGCTAGAGATCTGGGAGGGGGCAATCAGCCCCAGCATTTT; cdr3_aa: CSARDLGGGNQPQHF
d_call: TRBD1; j_call: TRBJ2-2; v_call: TRBV4-3; clone_size: few; cdr3_nt: TGCGCCAGCAGCCAAGATGGGGCGACAGGGTTCTTAATTTTT; cdr3_aa: CASSQDGATGFLIF
d_call: .; j_call: TRBJ1-3; v_call: TRBV12-3/TRBV12-4; clone_size: .; cdr3_nt: TGTGCCAGCAGCACGACAACTGGAAACACCATATATTTT; cdr3_aa: CASSTTTGNTIYF
d_call: .; j_call: TRBJ1-1; v_call: TRBV7-2; clone_size: .; cdr3_nt: TGTGCCAGCAGGTTGGGGGGGGTGAACACTGAAGCTTTCTTT; cdr3_aa: CASRLGGVNTEAFF
d_call: .; j_call: TRBJ2-7; v_call: TRBV10-3; clone_size: few; cdr3_nt: TGTGCCATCAGTGAGTCTTCCAGTTCCTACGAGCAGTACTTC; cdr3_aa: CAISESSSSYEQYF
d_call: TRBD1; j_call: TRBJ2-3; v_call: TRBV12-3/TRBV12-4; clone_size: few; cdr3_nt: TGTGCCAGCAGCCGCCGGACAGGGGGAAGCACAGATACGCAGTATTTT; cdr3_aa: CASSRRTGGSTDTQYF
d_call: .; j_call: TRBJ2-1; v_call: TRBV28; clone_size: many; cdr3_nt: TGTGCCAGCAGTTTATTCCCCGGTGAGCAGTTCTTC; cdr3_aa: CASSLFPGEQFF
d_call: TRBD2; j_call: TRBJ2-5; v_call: TRBV20-1; clone_size: few; cdr3_nt: TGCAGTGCTAGAGAGAACCGGGGACTAGCGGGGGAAGAGACCCAGTACTTC; cdr3_aa: CSARENRGLAGEETQYF
d_call: TRBD2; j_call: TRBJ2-1; v_call: TRBV7-2; clone_size: .; cdr3_nt: TGTGCCAGCAGCTTAGCAGGGACTAGCGGGTCGAGCTCCTACAATGAGCAGTTCTTC; cdr3_aa: CASSLAGTSGSSSYNEQFF
d_call: TRBD2; j_call: TRBJ2-7; v_call: TRBV20-1; clone_size: few; cdr3_nt: TGCAGTGCTAGAGAGGGAAGCGGGAGGATCTCCTACGAGCAGTACTTC; cdr3_aa: CSAREGSGRISYEQYF
d_call: .; j_call: TRBJ2-3; v_call: TRBV20-1; clone_size: many; cdr3_nt: TGCAGTGCTAGAGATCGAAGCGCGCAGTATTTT; cdr3_aa: CSARDRSAQYF
d_call: .; j_call: TRBJ1-5; v_call: TRBV7-2; clone_size: .; cdr3_nt: TGTGCCAGCAGCTCCCGACAGGGCAATCAGCCCCAGCATTTT; cdr3_aa: CASSSRQGNQPQHF
d_call: TRBD1; j_call: TRBJ2-3; v_call: TRBV20-1; clone_size: few; cdr3_nt: TGCAGTGCGAGGGACAGCTACACAGATACGCAGTATTTT; cdr3_aa: CSARDSYTDTQYF
d_call: TRBD1; j_call: TRBJ1-6; v_call: TRBV20-1; clone_size: .; cdr3_nt: TGCAGTGCTAGAGTGGGGACAGGGTTTAATTCACCCCTCCACTTT; cdr3_aa: CSARVGTGFNSPLHF
d_call: TRBD2; j_call: TRBJ2-3; v_call: TRBV4-1; clone_size: few; cdr3_nt: TGCGCCAGCAGCCAAGCTAGCGGGAGCACAGATACGCAGTATTTT; cdr3_aa: CASSQASGSTDTQYF